The clone carrying this TCR beta chain occurred once. Its antigen is unidentified. This could be a read error, since a much larger clone is one nucleotide away. Researchers took RNA transcripts and amplified the TCR beta CDR3 regions from them. During a first-round RT-PCR of the TCR CDR3, the HTBI primer set was used. TCRdb ran MiXCR on the multiplex PCR reads and lists one entry per CDR3 protein. The sample carries roughly 740,000 distinct CDR3 sequences, around 17% recorded once. These data belong to a study of T cells in Graves' hyperthyroidism and ophthalmopathy. General study points: The blood repertoire included most of the expanded thyroid clonotypes above 0.001.

This CDR3 contains 12 residues. From germline, CDR1 is MDHEN and CDR2 SYDVKM. Stable Graves' hyperthyroidism meant no ophthalmopathy progression within 18 months. Sequencing used blood. The receptor was isolated from a man aged 18 to 29 with Graves' hyperthyroidism. The chain uses TRBV28 and TRBJ1-4; the D is unclear. CDR3 amino acids: CGSSLTNEKLFF. The DNA of the CDR3 is TGTGGCAGCAGTTTAACTAATGAAAAACTGTTTTTT.